The clone carrying this TCR beta chain has only a few counts. Its target is unknown. Expressed TCRB transcripts were sequenced after all isolated RNA was converted to cDNA. The method was immunoSEQ multiplex PCR; TCRdb's version includes in-frame clones alone and lacks a portion of them. The sample has roughly 240,000 clones; 13% to 15% are singletons. These data come from a study of beta chain features in type 1 diabetes. On the study more broadly: Age and gender were similar between patients and healthy donors, as were cell yields.

Trimming removed 7 bases at V and 1 base at J, with 11 bases between. Germline lookup yields CDR1 SGHAT and CDR2 FQNNGV. The CDR3 sequence is 13 residues long. Study-level results: Cells expressing TCR highly could be over-represented by cDNA sequencing. There was a moderate but significant shortening of TCRB CDR3s in all four CD4+ subsets of Type 1 diabetes patients.

The sample was naive CD4+ T cells from blood. The TCR sequence derives from a woman aged 40 to 50 in good health. The chain couples TRBV11-2 to TRBJ2-7; D unresolved. CDR3 region: CASTRGGSYEQYF. Here the CDR3 DNA reads TGTGCCAGCACTAGAGGTGGTTCCTACGAGCAGTACTTC.